This T cell receptor beta chain was observed in a study of regulatory T cells in long-lasting Graves disease. Study at large: Positive TSH receptor antibodies alongside over 5 years of antithyroid drugs were what marked Graves' disease as persistent.

In building TCR beta libraries, iRepertoire HTBI primers were used together with Arm-PCR of CDR3 regions. Authors' processing steps: Segment identification across samples yielded 55 to 65 TRBV and more than twelve TRBJ segments. MiXCR, run by TCRdb on the multiplex PCR reads, gives a single entry per CDR3 protein. The V and J calls were not made by the authors but by TCRdb's processing. This sample carries around 300,000 distinct CDR3 sequences, around a fifth of them seen once, and the ten largest clones take roughly 50%. Study results and limitations: Patients whose Graves' disease persisted exhibited lower TCR diversity than those newly diagnosed.

Time point noted: persistent/refractory GD, antithyroid drugs over 5 years with positive TRAb. The TCR library was made from RNA that had been extracted from PBMCs in TRIzol. The CDR3 totals 17 residues. Germline CDR1 DFQATT, CDR2 SNEGSKA (reference sequence). V shed 6 bases, J shed 3 bases, and the junction held 15 bases outside the gene matches. With respect to this clonotype: Its antigen is unknown.

The chain employs TRBV20-1 and TRBJ1-5; 9 bases match TRBD1. This clonotype originated in a female donor with Graves disease. Sample: peripheral blood mononuclear cells (PBMCs), taken when the disease was refractory, from a patient treated with antithyroid drugs. CDR3: CSAIRNDRGIYNQPQHF. CDR3 coding DNA: TGCAGTGCCATCCGGAACGACAGGGGGATCTACAATCAGCCCCAGCATTTT.